A single sample gave rise to the 3 T cell receptor beta chains below, sequenced in a study of CD8+ T cells in alopecia areata. Sequencing relied on a cDNA template that was reverse transcribed from extracted RNA. TCRdb's table, derived via immunoSEQ multiplex PCR, lists solely in-frame clones and lacks some. The sample carries approximately 280,000 clones, roughly 60% recorded once. Treatment meaning: oral pan-JAK inhibitor, 5-10 mg twice daily. The specimen comprised CD4+ T cells sorted from blood, sampled at week 24, from a patient treated with tofacitinib. These receptors all come from a human donor with alopecia areata.

V usage is TRBV30 and J usage is TRBJ2-3; D is uncertain. The germline gives CDR1 GTSNPN, CDR2 SVGIG (reference sequence). This CDR3 region has 12 residues. Trimming pared 7 bases from V and 4 bases from J, leaving 12 bases between. The CDR3 loop is CASSNDADTQYF. The CDR3 DNA follows: TGTGCCTCCTCGAATGACGCAGATACGCAGTATTTT.

The chain carries TRBV10-3 and TRBJ2-1; 8 nucleotides agree with TRBD1. The V gene end was trimmed by 2 bases and the J gene end by 7 bases; junction bases not matched to a gene: 10. CDR1 is ENHRY and CDR2 is SYGVKD in the germline V gene. This CDR3 is built from 16 residues. The CDR3 nucleotides read TGTGCCATCAGTGAGGGGGCAGGGGGCGGGCGGAATGAGCAGTTCTTC. Amino acids: CAISEGAGGGRNEQFF.

This sequence joins TRBV5-1 and TRBJ1-1, with D unclear. V was trimmed by 0 bases and J by 7 bases, leaving 13 bases between them. The germline V gene encodes CDR1 SGHRS and CDR2 YFSETQ. CDR3 length equals 14 residues. Here the CDR3 reads CASSLDGPSFEAFF. CDR3 nucleotide sequence: TGCGCCAGCAGCTTGGACGGCCCCTCGTTTGAAGCTTTCTTT.